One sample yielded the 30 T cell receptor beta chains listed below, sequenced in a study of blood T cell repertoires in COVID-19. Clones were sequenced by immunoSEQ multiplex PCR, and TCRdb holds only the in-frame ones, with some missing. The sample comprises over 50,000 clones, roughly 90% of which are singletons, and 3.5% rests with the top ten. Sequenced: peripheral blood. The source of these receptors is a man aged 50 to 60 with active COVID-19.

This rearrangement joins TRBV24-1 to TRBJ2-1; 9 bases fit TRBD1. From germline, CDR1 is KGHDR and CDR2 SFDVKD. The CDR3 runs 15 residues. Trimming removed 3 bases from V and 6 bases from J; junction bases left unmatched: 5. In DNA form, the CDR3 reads TGTGCCACCAGTGATGCCGGACAGGGGACCAATGAGCAGTTCTTC. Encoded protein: CATSDAGQGTNEQFF.

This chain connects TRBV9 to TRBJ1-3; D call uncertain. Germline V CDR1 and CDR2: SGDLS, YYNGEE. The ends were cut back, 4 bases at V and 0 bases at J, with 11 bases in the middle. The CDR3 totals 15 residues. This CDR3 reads CASSPRLISGNTIYF. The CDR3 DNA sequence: TGTGCCAGCAGCCCCCGACTGATCTCTGGAAACACCATATATTTT.

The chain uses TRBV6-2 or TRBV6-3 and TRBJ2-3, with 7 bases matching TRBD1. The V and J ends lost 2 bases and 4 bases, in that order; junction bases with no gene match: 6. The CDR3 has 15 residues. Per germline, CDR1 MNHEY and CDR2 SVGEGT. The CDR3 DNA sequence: TGTGCCAGCAGTTACGAGGGGGCGAAGTCAGATACGCAGTATTTT. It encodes CASSYEGAKSDTQYF.

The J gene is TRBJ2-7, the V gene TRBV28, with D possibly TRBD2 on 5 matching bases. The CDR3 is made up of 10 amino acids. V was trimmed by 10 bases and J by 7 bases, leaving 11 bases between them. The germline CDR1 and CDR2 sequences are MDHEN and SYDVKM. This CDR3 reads CATGRGEQYF. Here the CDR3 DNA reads TGTGCCACAGGACGGGGAGAGCAGTACTTC.

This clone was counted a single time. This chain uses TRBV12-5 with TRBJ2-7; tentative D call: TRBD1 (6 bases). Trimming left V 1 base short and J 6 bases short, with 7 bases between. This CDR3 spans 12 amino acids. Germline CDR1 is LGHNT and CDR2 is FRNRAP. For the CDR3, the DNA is TGTGCTAGTGGTTTGGGGGGGCGCGAGCAGTACTTC. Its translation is CASGLGGREQYF.

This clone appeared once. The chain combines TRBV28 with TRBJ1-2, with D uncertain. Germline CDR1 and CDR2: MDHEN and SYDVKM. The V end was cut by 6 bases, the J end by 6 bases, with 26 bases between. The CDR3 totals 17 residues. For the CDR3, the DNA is TGTGCCAGCAGCCTAGGCTTCTTACGTACAAACGTCAATGGCTACACCTTC. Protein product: CASSLGFLRTNVNGYTF.

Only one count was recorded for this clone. CDR3 DNA: TGTGCCACCTCATTGAGTGGGGCCAACGTCCTGACTTTC. This encodes CATSLSGANVLTF. The chain couples TRBV6-5 to TRBJ2-6; D not certain. The V end was cut by 10 bases, the J end by 3 bases, with 10 bases between. Per germline, CDR1 MNHEY and CDR2 SVGAGI. The length of the CDR3 is 13 residues.

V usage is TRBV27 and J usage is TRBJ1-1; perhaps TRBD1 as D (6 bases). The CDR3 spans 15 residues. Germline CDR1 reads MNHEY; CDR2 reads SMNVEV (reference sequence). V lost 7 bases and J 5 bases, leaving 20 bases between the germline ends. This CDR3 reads CASTPDGGGGTEAFF. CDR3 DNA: TGTGCCAGCACCCCAGACGGGGGGGGCGGGACTGAAGCTTTCTTT.

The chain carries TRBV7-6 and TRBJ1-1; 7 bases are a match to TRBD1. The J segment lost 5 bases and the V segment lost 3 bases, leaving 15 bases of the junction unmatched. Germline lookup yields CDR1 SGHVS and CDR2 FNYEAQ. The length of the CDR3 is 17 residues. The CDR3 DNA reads TGTGCCAGCAGCTTTCAAGCCCCGTACAGGGGTGATACTGAAGCTTTCTTT. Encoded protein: CASSFQAPYRGDTEAFF.

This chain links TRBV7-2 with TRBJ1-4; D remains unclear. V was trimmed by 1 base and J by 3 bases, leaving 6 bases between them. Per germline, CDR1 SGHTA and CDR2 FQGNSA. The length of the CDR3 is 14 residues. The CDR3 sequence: CASSLGRANEKLFF. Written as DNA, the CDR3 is TGTGCCAGCAGCTTAGGGAGGGCTAATGAAAAACTGTTTTTT.

The CDR3: CASSSVTGSGYTF. CDR3 nucleotides: TGTGCCAGCAGCTCGGTTACAGGGTCTGGCTACACCTTC. The chain employs TRBV5-4 and TRBJ1-2; maybe TRBD1 (6 bases). CDR3 length: 13 amino acids. Deletions cut 3 bases from V and 7 bases from J, with 13 bases between. Germline V CDR1 and CDR2: SGHNT, YYREEE (reference sequence).

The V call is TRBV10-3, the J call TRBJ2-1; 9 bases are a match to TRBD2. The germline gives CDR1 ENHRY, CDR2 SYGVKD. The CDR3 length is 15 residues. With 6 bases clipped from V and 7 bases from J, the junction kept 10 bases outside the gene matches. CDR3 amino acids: CAISRGLASQNEQFF. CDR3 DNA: TGTGCCATCAGCCGGGGACTAGCAAGTCAAAATGAGCAGTTCTTC.

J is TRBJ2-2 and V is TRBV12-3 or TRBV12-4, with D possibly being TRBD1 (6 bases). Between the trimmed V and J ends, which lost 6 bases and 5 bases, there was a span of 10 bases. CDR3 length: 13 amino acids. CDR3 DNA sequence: TGTGCCAGCAGAATTACAGGGACCGGGGAGCTGTTTTTT. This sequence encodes CASRITGTGELFF.

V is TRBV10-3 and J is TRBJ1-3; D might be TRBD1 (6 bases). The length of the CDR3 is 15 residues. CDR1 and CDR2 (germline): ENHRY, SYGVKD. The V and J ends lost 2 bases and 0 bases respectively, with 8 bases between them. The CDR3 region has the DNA TGTGCCATCAGTGAGGGACAGTTCTCTGGAAACACCATATATTTT. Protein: CAISEGQFSGNTIYF.

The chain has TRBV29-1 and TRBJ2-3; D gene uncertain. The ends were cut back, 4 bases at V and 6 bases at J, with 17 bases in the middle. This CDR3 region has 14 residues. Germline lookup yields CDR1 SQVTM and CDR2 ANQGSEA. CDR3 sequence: CSVATSKPRDTQYF. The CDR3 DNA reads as TGCAGCGTTGCGACAAGCAAGCCCCGTGATACGCAGTATTTT.

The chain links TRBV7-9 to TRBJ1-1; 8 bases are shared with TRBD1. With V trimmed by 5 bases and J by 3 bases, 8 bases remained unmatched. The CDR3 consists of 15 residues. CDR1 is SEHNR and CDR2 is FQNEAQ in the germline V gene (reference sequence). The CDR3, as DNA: TGTGCCAGCAGCATCCCCAGGGGGCTGGACACTGAAGCTTTCTTT. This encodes CASSIPRGLDTEAFF.

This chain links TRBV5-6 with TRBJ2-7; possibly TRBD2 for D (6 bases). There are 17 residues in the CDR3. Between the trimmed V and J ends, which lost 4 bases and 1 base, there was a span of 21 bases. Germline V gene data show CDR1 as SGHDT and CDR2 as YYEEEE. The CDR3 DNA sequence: TGTGCCAGCAGCACCACCGTTTTAACCGGGACTTCCTACGAGCAGTACTTC. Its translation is CASSTTVLTGTSYEQYF. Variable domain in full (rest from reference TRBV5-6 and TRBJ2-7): DAGVTQSPTHLIKTRGQQVTLRCSPKSGHDTVSWYQQALGQGPQFIFQYYEEEERQRGNFPDRFSGHQFPNYSSELNVNALLLGDSALYLCASSTTVLTGTSYEQYFGPGTRLTVT.

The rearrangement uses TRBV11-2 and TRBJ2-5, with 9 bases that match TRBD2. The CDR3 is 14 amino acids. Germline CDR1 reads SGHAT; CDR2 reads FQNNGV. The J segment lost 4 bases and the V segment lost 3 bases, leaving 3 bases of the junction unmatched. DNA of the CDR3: TGTGCCAGCAGCTTTAGCGGGGGCGGAGAGACCCAGTACTTC. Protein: CASSFSGGGETQYF.

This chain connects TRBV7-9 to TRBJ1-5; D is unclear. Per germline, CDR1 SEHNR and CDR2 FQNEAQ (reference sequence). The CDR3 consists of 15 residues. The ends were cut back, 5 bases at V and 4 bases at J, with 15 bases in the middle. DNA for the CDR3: TGTGCCAGCAGCCCCCTTGAGACGAGGAATCAGCCCCAGCATTTT. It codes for CASSPLETRNQPQHF. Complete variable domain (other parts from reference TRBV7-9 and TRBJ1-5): DTGVSQNPRHKITKRGQNVTFRCDPISEHNRLYWYRQTLGQGPEFLTYFQNEAQLEKSRLLSDRFSAERPKGSFSTLEIQRTEQGDSAMYLCASSPLETRNQPQHFGDGTRLSIL.

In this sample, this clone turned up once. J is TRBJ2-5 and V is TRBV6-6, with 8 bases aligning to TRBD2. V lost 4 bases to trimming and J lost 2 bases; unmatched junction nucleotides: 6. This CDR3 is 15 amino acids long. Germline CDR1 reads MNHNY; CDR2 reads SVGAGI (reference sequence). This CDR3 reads CASSSVPSGQETQYF. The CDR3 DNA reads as TGTGCCAGCAGTTCCGTTCCTAGCGGGCAAGAGACCCAGTACTTC.

The CDR3 loop is CASSSATGGDTEAFF. CDR3 coding DNA: TGTGCCAGCAGCTCAGCGACAGGGGGAGACACTGAAGCTTTCTTT. This rearrangement joins TRBV3-1 (or the pseudogene TRBV3-2) to TRBJ1-1; TRBD1 matches at 9 bases. Germline assignment: CDR1 LGHDT and CDR2 YNNKEL (reference sequence). V trimming: 5 bases; J trimming: 3 bases; junction bases outside the gene matches: 7. CDR3 length equals 15 residues.

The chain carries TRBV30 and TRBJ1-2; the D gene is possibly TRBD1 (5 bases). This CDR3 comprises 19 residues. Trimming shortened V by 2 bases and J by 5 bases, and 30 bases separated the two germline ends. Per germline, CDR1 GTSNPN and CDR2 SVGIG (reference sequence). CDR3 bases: TGTGCCTGGAGTTCATATCCGCAGGGTGGGGTGTATCATAGGTATGGCTACACCTTC. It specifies CAWSSYPQGGVYHRYGYTF.

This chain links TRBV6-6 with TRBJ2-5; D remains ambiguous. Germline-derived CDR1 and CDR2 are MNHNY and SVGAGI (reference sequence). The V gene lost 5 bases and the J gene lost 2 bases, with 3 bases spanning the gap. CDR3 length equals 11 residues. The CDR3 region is CASSPQETQYF. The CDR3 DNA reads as TGTGCCAGCAGTCCTCAAGAGACCCAGTACTTC.

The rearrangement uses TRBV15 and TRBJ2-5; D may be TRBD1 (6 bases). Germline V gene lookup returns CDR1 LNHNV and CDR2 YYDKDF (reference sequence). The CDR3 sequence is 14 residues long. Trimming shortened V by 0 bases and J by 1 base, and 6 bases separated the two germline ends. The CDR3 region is CATSRDRGQETQYF. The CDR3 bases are TGTGCCACCAGCAGAGACAGGGGCCAAGAGACCCAGTACTTC.

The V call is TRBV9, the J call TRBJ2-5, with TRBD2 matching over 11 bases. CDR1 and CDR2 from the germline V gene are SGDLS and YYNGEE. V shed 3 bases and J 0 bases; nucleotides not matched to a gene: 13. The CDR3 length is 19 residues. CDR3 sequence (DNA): TGTGCCAGCAGCGAGCGAGGGTTTACGGGACTAGCGGACCAAGAGACCCAGTACTTC. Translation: CASSERGFTGLADQETQYF. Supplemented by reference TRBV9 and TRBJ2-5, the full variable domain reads DSGVTQTPKHLITATGQRVTLRCSPRSGDLSVYWYQQSLDQGLQFLIQYYNGEERAKGNILERFSAQQFPDLHSELNLSSLELGDSALYFCASSERGFTGLADQETQYFGPGTRLLVL.

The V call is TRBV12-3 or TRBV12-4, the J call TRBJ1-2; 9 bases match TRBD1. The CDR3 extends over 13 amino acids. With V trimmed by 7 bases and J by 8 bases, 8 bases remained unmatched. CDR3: CASITTGGWGYTF. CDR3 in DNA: TGTGCCAGCATCACTACAGGGGGCTGGGGCTACACCTTC.

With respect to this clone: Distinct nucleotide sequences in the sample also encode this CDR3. The CDR3 here is CASSGVYNEQFF. CDR3 sequence (DNA): TGTGCCAGCTCGGGGGTATACAATGAGCAGTTCTTC. This chain connects TRBV6-5 to TRBJ2-1, with a weak D call TRBD2 (6 bases). The CDR3 length is 12 residues. V shed 8 bases and J shed 4 bases, with 9 bases lying between them. Germline assignment: CDR1 MNHEY and CDR2 SVGAGI.

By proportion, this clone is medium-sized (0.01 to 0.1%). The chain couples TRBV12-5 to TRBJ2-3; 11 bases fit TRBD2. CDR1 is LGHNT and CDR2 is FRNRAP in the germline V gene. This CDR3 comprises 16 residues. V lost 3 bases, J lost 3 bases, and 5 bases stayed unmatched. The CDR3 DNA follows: TGTGCTAGTGGTTTACTTAGCGGGGGGGCTACAGATACGCAGTATTTT. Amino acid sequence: CASGLLSGGATDTQYF.

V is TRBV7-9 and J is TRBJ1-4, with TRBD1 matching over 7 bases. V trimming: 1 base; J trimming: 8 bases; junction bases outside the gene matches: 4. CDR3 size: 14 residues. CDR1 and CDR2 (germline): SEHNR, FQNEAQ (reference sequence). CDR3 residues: CASSLGQGTEKLFF. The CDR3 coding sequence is TGTGCCAGCAGCTTAGGACAGGGTACCGAAAAACTGTTTTTT.

The CDR3 DNA reads as TGTGCCTGGAGTGTATCTTCCTACGAGCAGTACTTC. Translation: CAWSVSSYEQYF. The V gene is TRBV30, the J gene TRBJ2-7; D gene unclear. CDR3 length: 12 amino acids. V was cut by 0 bases and J by 1 base, with 4 bases left in between. In germline, CDR1 is GTSNPN, CDR2 SVGIG (reference sequence).